The 2 T cell receptor beta chains presented below share a single source sample, sequenced in a study of CD8+CD57+ T cells in acquired aplastic anemia. The study profiled TCR beta VDJ and CDR3 using genomic DNA as template. MiXCR was run by TCRdb on the reads, yielding one entry per CDR3 protein. The table has roughly 180,000 distinct CDR3 sequences, 40% to 50% seen once. Sequenced material: sorted CD4+, CD8+, or CD8+CD57+ T cells (not recorded which) from PBMCs. Source of these receptors: a human donor in good health.

Turning to this clonotype: This may stem from a read error, because a much larger clone lies one nucleotide away. In nucleotides, the CDR3 is TGCGCCAGCAGCCAGGCGGGAGGAATAAGGGAGACCCAGTACTTC. Protein sequence: CASSQAGGIRETQYF. The rearrangement links TRBV4-3 to TRBJ2-5; TRBD2 matches at 8 bases. From germline, CDR1 is LGHNA and CDR2 YSLEER. Unmatched junction bases numbered 8, after V lost 3 bases and J lost 5 bases. This CDR3 is 15 amino acids long.

This clonotype has ten or more counts. The gene calls are TRBV20-1 and TRBJ2-3, with a tentative D call TRBD2 (6 bases). V lost 6 bases and J 4 bases, leaving 20 bases between the germline ends. This CDR3 contains 15 residues. Germline assignment: CDR1 DFQATT and CDR2 SNEGSKA (reference sequence). The CDR3 is CSASPGVSSADTQYF. CDR3 nucleotide sequence: TGCAGTGCCTCTCCGGGAGTCTCGTCCGCAGATACGCAGTATTTT.